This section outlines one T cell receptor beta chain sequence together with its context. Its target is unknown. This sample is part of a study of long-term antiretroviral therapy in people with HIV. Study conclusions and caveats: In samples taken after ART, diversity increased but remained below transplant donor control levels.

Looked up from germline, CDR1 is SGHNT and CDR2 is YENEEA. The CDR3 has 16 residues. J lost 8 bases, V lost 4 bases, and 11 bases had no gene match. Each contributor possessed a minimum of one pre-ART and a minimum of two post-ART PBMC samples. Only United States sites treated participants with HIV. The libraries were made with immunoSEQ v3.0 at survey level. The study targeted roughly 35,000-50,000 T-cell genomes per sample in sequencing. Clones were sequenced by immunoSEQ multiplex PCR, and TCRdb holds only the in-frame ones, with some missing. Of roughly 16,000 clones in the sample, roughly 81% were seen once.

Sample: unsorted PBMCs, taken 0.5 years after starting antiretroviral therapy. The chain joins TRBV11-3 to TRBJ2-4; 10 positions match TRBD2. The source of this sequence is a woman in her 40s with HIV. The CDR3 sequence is CASSYSGRTACHIQYF. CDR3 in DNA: TGTGCCAGCAGCTATAGCGGGAGGACCGCTTGCCACATTCAGTACTTC.